The next 7 T cell receptor beta chains were all read from a single sample in a study of regulatory dendritic cells for organ transplantation. The antigens of these receptors remain unknown. Sorted T cells were CFSE-labeled and cultured approximately five days with allogeneic regulatory or mature dendritic cells at 1:10. Using immunoSEQ multiplex PCR, the repertoire was profiled, and TCRdb retains in-frame clones only, with some absent. This sample has about 12,000 clones, with over 85% found just once. The specimen sequenced was naive CD8+ T cells from blood cultured with regulatory dendritic cells. As for subset: CD45RA+ naive T cells. These TCRs come from a human donor in good health.

The chain uses TRBV28 and TRBJ2-2, with unresolved D. The germline V gene encodes CDR1 MDHEN and CDR2 SYDVKM. The CDR3 spans 15 residues. V was shortened by 1 base and J by 0 bases, with 6 bases between the two germline ends. The CDR3: CASSLYGSNTGELFF. In DNA form, the CDR3 reads TGTGCCAGCAGTTTATATGGATCGAACACCGGGGAGCTGTTTTTT.

In the case of this clone: At one end, the junction sequence differs from germline, possibly due to a read error. The chain recombines TRBV7-7 with TRBJ2-2; the D is unclear. The CDR3 is 16 residues long. The germline gives CDR1 SSHAT, CDR2 FNYEAQ (reference sequence). CDR3 in amino acids: CASSPRPYPNTGELFF. CDR3 sequence (DNA): TGTGCTAGCAGCCCTAGGCCCTATCCGAACACCGGGGAGCTGTTTTTT.

V is TRBV7-9 and J is TRBJ2-5, with TRBD1 identical over 7 bases. The germline V gene encodes CDR1 SEHNR and CDR2 FQNEAQ (reference sequence). CDR3 length: 16 amino acids. Trimming took 5 bases from V and 1 from J; bases not matched to a gene: 10. The CDR3 protein is CASSLTTGSTQETQYF. The CDR3 DNA sequence: TGTGCCAGCAGCCTAACGACAGGGAGTACCCAAGAGACCCAGTACTTC.

The count of this clone is one. The rearrangement uses TRBV4-3 and TRBJ2-2; D might be TRBD2 (6 bases). Germline V gene lookup returns CDR1 LGHNA and CDR2 YSLEER. Trimming removed 6 bases from V and 3 bases from J, with 11 bases in between. The CDR3 extends over 14 amino acids. For the CDR3, the DNA is TGCGCCAGCAGTCTAGCGAGGGACACCGGGGAGCTGTTTTTT. Its protein product is CASSLARDTGELFF.

The chain carries TRBV15 and TRBJ1-2; no clear D. The CDR3 loop spans 12 amino acids. CDR1 LNHNV and CDR2 YYDKDF come from the germline V gene (reference sequence). V was trimmed by 3 bases and J by 12 bases, leaving 14 bases between them. CDR3 protein: CATSSDKGVDTF. The CDR3, as DNA: TGTGCCACCAGCAGCGACAAGGGTGTAGACACCTTC.

V and J are TRBV5-4 and TRBJ1-1; no clear D. Germline CDR1 SGHNT, CDR2 YYREEE (reference sequence). The CDR3 runs 13 residues. Trimming shortened V by 4 bases and J by 1 base, and 8 bases separated the two germline ends. The CDR3, as DNA: TGTGCCAGCAGCGGGAGCGGGAACACTGAAGCTTTCTTT. This gives the protein CASSGSGNTEAFF.

As DNA, the CDR3 is TGTGCCAGCCTGTGGTTGGAAGCTTTCTTT. Amino acids: CASLWLEAFF. The genes are TRBV2 and TRBJ1-1, with no clear D. V gave up 8 bases and J gave up 8 bases, with 9 bases separating them. Germline lookup yields CDR1 SNHLY and CDR2 FYNNEI. The CDR3 has 10 amino acids.